This T cell receptor beta chain was profiled in a study of blood T cell repertoires in COVID-19. Study-level information: Samples taken during acute and convalescent COVID-19 were collected in the United States, Italy and Spain. Sources were T cells, B-cell-depleted T cells, or PBMCs; the material itself was cDNA or gDNA.

Unmatched junction bases numbered 5, after V lost 0 bases and J lost 3 bases. This CDR3 has 16 residues. CDR1 is SGHDT, CDR2 YYEEEE, per germline. Under the authors' procedure: Amplification from reference gene primers served as the basis for estimated nucleated cell counts. Profiled with immunoSEQ multiplex PCR; TCRdb holds only in-frame clones, not every one. V and J calls and clone size are those listed in that table; D and trimming were worked out from the DNA. The profile shows some 45,000 clones, roughly 82% of them singletons. The specimen sequenced was peripheral blood. This clonotype originated in a woman aged 60-75 years with acute or convalescent COVID-19. The rearrangement joins TRBV5-6 to TRBJ2-7, with TRBD1 matching 11 bases. CDR3 in amino acids: CASSLAMGQGVYEQYF. CDR3 DNA: TGTGCCAGCAGCTTGGCCATGGGACAGGGGGTCTACGAGCAGTACTTC.